The clone carrying this TCR beta chain appeared a few times. Its target is not known. This entry belongs to a study of identical twins. Notes on the study in general: In cord blood, abundant beta clonotypes had fewer insertions; memory showed no trend. Partial confounding of zero-insertion analyses by invariant MAIT and iNKT cells was possible. The same donors were not followed; conclusions instead depended on cross-sectional statistical analysis.

A universal primer binding site was introduced by template switching. The final cDNA contained unique molecular identifiers. From the 5' RACE reads, TCRdb called clonotypes with MiXCR, one entry per CDR3 protein. The table shows a few hundred thousand distinct CDR3 sequences, with approximately 13% occurring only once. This CDR3 has 17 residues. Trimming took 6 bases from V and 5 from J, leaving 25 bases between them. Germline V lookup: CDR1 SNHLY, CDR2 FYNNEI. These same data were also listed under a study on yellow fever vaccine responses in identical twins.

The TCR originated in a woman aged 18 to 35 in good health. Sequencing input: CD8+ T cells sorted from blood. The chain carries TRBV2 and TRBJ2-5; possibly TRBD1 for D (6 bases). The CDR3 reads CASRKLSPGEGDETQYF. CDR3 DNA sequence: TGTGCCAGCAGAAAACTATCCCCGGGCGAGGGGGATGAGACCCAGTACTTC.